The clone carrying this TCR beta chain has a count of ten or more. The antigen remains unidentified. This sample is part of a study of regulatory T cells in long-lasting Graves disease. Study-wide results and limits: Repertoires from persistent disease leaned toward TRBV28, TRBJ1-2 and TRBJ2-5. With a few thousand shared public clonotypes, persistent patients exceeded new patients, who shared about 1,000.

V was shortened by 6 bases and J by 0 bases, with 12 bases between the two germline ends. This CDR3 is built from 15 residues. The germline V gene encodes CDR1 KGHSH and CDR2 LQKENI. According to the study, TCR beta libraries were built with iRepertoire HTBI primers and CDR3-region Arm-PCR. TCRdb redid the calling of the multiplex PCR reads with MiXCR, one entry per CDR3 protein. This sample has fewer than 450,000 distinct CDR3 sequences, with about 15% found just once. Time point noted: newly diagnosed GD, antithyroid drugs for less than 3 months. PBMC RNA was the source of the TCR library. This sample also belongs to another study, concerning T cells in Graves' hyperthyroidism and ophthalmopathy. Turning to that study: A model of 13 V-J features distinguished ophthalmopathy from stable hyperthyroidism.

The chain carries TRBV18 and TRBJ1-3; the D is unclear. This material consisted of peripheral blood mononuclear cells (PBMCs), taken at new diagnosis, from a patient treated with antithyroid drugs. This TCR was recovered from a woman between 35 and 50 years old with Graves disease. The CDR3 nucleotides read TGTGCCAGCTCTCCTCAGGAACTCTCTGGAAACACCATATATTTT. Amino acids: CASSPQELSGNTIYF.